This passage covers 26 T cell receptor beta chains from one sample sequenced in a study of lymphopenia after photon versus proton radiotherapy. Profiling relied on immunoSEQ multiplex PCR, and the TCRdb table lists in-frame clones only, not all of them. The sample carries about 19,000 clones, over 80% recorded once. The source was peripheral blood, collected from a patient treated with photon-based radiotherapy. The receptors were sampled from a man aged 60-69 years with pancreatic cancer.

The chain employs TRBV25-1 and TRBJ2-7, with D tentatively TRBD2 (6 bases). Trimming took 2 bases from V and 6 from J, leaving 14 bases between them. This CDR3 comprises 14 residues. Germline CDR1 MGHDK, CDR2 SYGVNS. Here the CDR3 reads CASSESMVRGEQYF. The CDR3 nucleotides are TGTGCCAGCAGTGAAAGTATGGTGCGGGGCGAGCAGTACTTC.

The CDR3 nucleotides are TGTGCCAGTAGTTTTGGACAGACCTACGAGCAGTACTTC. This gives the protein CASSFGQTYEQYF. This sequence joins TRBV19 and TRBJ2-7; D perhaps matches TRBD1 (6 bases). Germline lookup yields CDR1 LNHDA and CDR2 SQIVND (reference sequence). The V and J ends lost 5 bases and 2 bases respectively, with 10 bases between them. The CDR3 sequence is 13 residues long.

The chain is built from TRBV5-1 and TRBJ1-2; 7 bases are a match to TRBD1. Germline CDR1 and CDR2: SGHRS and YFSETQ. Trimming removed 0 bases from V and 3 bases from J; junction bases left unmatched: 5. The CDR3 contains 15 residues. CDR3 in amino acids: CASSLGFGTDYGYTF. The DNA of the CDR3 is TGCGCCAGCAGCTTGGGGTTCGGGACAGACTATGGCTACACCTTC.

The chain recombines TRBV6-5 with TRBJ1-1; D is undetermined. Trimming removed 2 bases at V and 7 bases at J, with 8 bases between. The CDR3 loop spans 12 amino acids. CDR1 and CDR2 from the germline V gene are MNHEY and SVGAGI. The CDR3 is CASSYDGFEAFF. CDR3 DNA sequence: TGTGCCAGCAGTTACGACGGATTTGAAGCTTTCTTT.

This chain links TRBV6-6 with TRBJ1-6; possible D gene TRBD1, 6 bases. This CDR3 has 14 residues. The V gene's germline CDR1 is MNHNY and CDR2 SVGAGI (reference sequence). V was trimmed by 10 bases and J by 9 bases, leaving 19 bases between them. The CDR3 sequence: CATEGGGGGSPLHF. Written as DNA, the CDR3 is TGTGCCACCGAGGGGGGGGGCGGCGGTTCACCCCTCCACTTT.

This clone was seen just once. The chain joins TRBV5-1 to TRBJ2-1, with 8 bases fitting TRBD1. The V gene end was trimmed by 1 base and the J gene end by 3 bases; junction bases not matched to a gene: 3. The CDR3 consists of 15 residues. Germline V gives CDR1 SGHRS, CDR2 YFSETQ. CDR3 bases: TGCGCCAGCAGCTTGCTTGGACAGGGCTACAATGAGCAGTTCTTC. It yields the protein CASSLLGQGYNEQFF.

This sequence joins TRBV21-1 and TRBJ2-3; the table's TRBD2 call for D was not verified on the DNA. TRBV21-1 is a listed pseudogene. CDR3 length: 20 amino acids. CDR3 nucleotides: TGTGCCAGCAGCAAAGAGACCGGGACTAGCGGGGGGTCGGCCACAGATACGCAGTATTTT. Protein sequence: CASSKETGTSGGSATDTQYF.

There are a few counts of this clone. The rearrangement links TRBV4-1 to TRBJ2-5; the D is unclear. This CDR3 comprises 13 residues. The germline V gene has CDR1 MGHRA and CDR2 YSYEKL. Trimming pared 3 bases from V and 5 bases from J, leaving 10 bases between. CDR3 region: CASSQWRGETQYF. As DNA, the CDR3 is TGCGCCAGCAGCCAGTGGCGAGGTGAGACCCAGTACTTC.

In its sample, this clone was seen a few times. The chain employs TRBV5-1 and TRBJ2-7, with a weak D call TRBD2 (6 bases). CDR1 is SGHRS and CDR2 is YFSETQ in the germline V gene. This CDR3 spans 13 amino acids. Deletions cut 3 bases from V and 6 bases from J, with 13 bases between. This CDR3 is CASSWRQGGEQYF. CDR3 nucleotides: TGCGCCAGCAGCTGGAGGCAGGGAGGCGAGCAGTACTTC.

The genes are TRBV2 and TRBJ2-5; unclear D gene. This CDR3 is built from 12 residues. The ends were cut back, 7 bases at V and 1 base at J, with 7 bases in the middle. Germline CDR1 and CDR2: SNHLY and FYNNEI. The CDR3 loop is CASISFQETQYF. The CDR3 DNA is TGTGCCAGCATATCCTTCCAAGAGACCCAGTACTTC.

The DNA of the CDR3 is TGTGCCAGCAGCTTGGTGTCCTTCGGGGACACTGAAGCTTTCTTT. It translates to CASSLVSFGDTEAFF. The V and J genes are TRBV5-6 and TRBJ1-1; no reliable D call. Trimming stripped 0 bases from V and 3 bases from J, with 12 bases between. Germline CDR1 SGHDT, CDR2 YYEEEE. The CDR3 is 15 amino acids.

This clone was recorded only once. The chain combines TRBV6-1 with TRBJ1-2; a weak D match, TRBD1 (6 bases). The CDR3 spans 13 residues. Germline-derived CDR1 and CDR2 are MNHNS and SASEGT. V was shortened by 3 bases and J by 3 bases, with 8 bases between the two germline ends. The CDR3 sequence is CASSDRGYYGYTF. CDR3 nucleotide sequence: TGTGCCAGCAGTGACAGGGGATACTATGGCTACACCTTC.

This chain links TRBV7-6 with TRBJ2-2, with TRBD2 identical over 9 bases. The germline V gene encodes CDR1 SGHVS and CDR2 FNYEAQ. The CDR3 is 16 amino acids. V lost 5 bases to trimming and J lost 3 bases; unmatched junction nucleotides: 7. The CDR3 loop is CASSTSTSGHTGELFF. In DNA form, the CDR3 reads TGTGCCAGCAGCACCTCGACTAGCGGCCACACCGGGGAGCTGTTTTTT. The full variable domain, its missing parts supplied by reference TRBV7-6 and TRBJ2-2, is GAGVSQSPRYKVTKRGQDVALRCDPISGHVSLYWYRQALGQGPEFLTYFNYEAQQDKSGLPNDRFSAERPEGSISTLTIQRTEQRDSAMYRCASSTSTSGHTGELFFGEGSRLTVL.

This chain joins TRBV6-5 and TRBJ1-2; D remains unclear. CDR1 is MNHEY and CDR2 is SVGAGI in the germline V gene. V gave up 4 bases and J gave up 4 bases, with 10 bases separating them. The CDR3 is 13 amino acids. Here the CDR3 DNA reads TGTGCCAGCAGTTTTCGGCAGTTCTATGGCTACACCTTC. Translating gives CASSFRQFYGYTF.

This chain uses TRBV19 with TRBJ1-1, with D uncertain. Germline V CDR1 and CDR2: LNHDA, SQIVND (reference sequence). The V end was cut by 4 bases, the J end by 2 bases, with 11 bases between. This CDR3 contains 14 residues. CDR3 residues: CASSTQTPNTEAFF. As DNA, the CDR3 is TGTGCCAGTAGTACTCAGACACCCAACACTGAAGCTTTCTTT.

The rearrangement joins TRBV6-4 to TRBJ1-1; D perhaps matches TRBD1 (5 bases). Germline V gene lookup returns CDR1 MRHNA and CDR2 SNTAGT. The CDR3 length is 20 residues. V was trimmed by 0 bases and J by 0 bases, leaving 23 bases between them. The CDR3 protein is CASSDSSGYLHQGLNTEAFF. The CDR3 bases are TGTGCCAGCAGTGACTCGTCAGGGTATCTCCACCAGGGATTGAACACTGAAGCTTTCTTT.

This rearrangement joins TRBV5-6 to TRBJ2-5; either TRBD1 or TRBD2 may fit D (5 bases each). The V gene lost 0 bases and the J gene lost 5 bases, with 11 bases spanning the gap. CDR3 length equals 14 residues. Germline V gene data show CDR1 as SGHDT and CDR2 as YYEEEE. The CDR3 reads CASSLVEGMETQYF. The CDR3 DNA is TGTGCCAGCAGCTTGGTCGAGGGGATGGAGACCCAGTACTTC.

This chain connects TRBV6-1 to TRBJ2-5, with TRBD1 matching 8 bases. Per the germline V gene, CDR1 is MNHNS and CDR2 is SASEGT. The J segment lost 4 bases and the V segment lost 6 bases, leaving 4 bases of the junction unmatched. CDR3 size: 13 residues. CDR3 nucleotides: TGTGCCAGCAGCGGACAGGGCACAGAGACCCAGTACTTC. Amino acid sequence: CASSGQGTETQYF.

J is TRBJ2-1 and V is TRBV19, with D perhaps being TRBD1 or TRBD2 (5 bases each). With 10 bases removed from V and 2 bases from J, the gap between germline ends came to 18 bases. This CDR3 contains 15 residues. Germline CDR1 LNHDA, CDR2 SQIVND (reference sequence). In nucleotides, the CDR3 is TGTGCCACCAAAACGGGGCCAGGGCCCTACAATGAGCAGTTCTTC. It specifies CATKTGPGPYNEQFF.

The rearrangement links TRBV10-3 to TRBJ1-4; D call uncertain. Germline lookup yields CDR1 ENHRY and CDR2 SYGVKD. Trimming pared 0 bases from V and 7 bases from J, leaving 12 bases between. This CDR3 spans 15 amino acids. The CDR3 DNA reads TGTGCCATCAGTGAGTCGAACTTCTTAGGTGAAAAACTGTTTTTT. It encodes CAISESNFLGEKLFF.

The rearrangement uses TRBV14 and TRBJ2-5, with D uncertain. CDR1 is SGHDN, CDR2 FVKESK, per germline. The CDR3 is 14 amino acids. V was clipped by 1 base and J by 4 bases, with 10 bases between them. As DNA, the CDR3 is TGTGCCAGCAGCCAAGGCAGACCTACAGAGACCCAGTACTTC. Translation gives CASSQGRPTETQYF.

V and J are TRBV18 and TRBJ2-7; TRBD1 matches 7 bases. Trimming removed 2 bases from V and 6 bases from J; junction bases left unmatched: 10. The CDR3 has 15 amino acids. CDR1 is KGHSH, CDR2 LQKENI, per germline. This CDR3 is CASSPISGQASEQYF. DNA of the CDR3: TGTGCCAGCTCACCAATTTCCGGACAGGCGAGCGAGCAGTACTTC.

V and J are TRBV18 and TRBJ1-2, with no clear D. V dropped 2 bases and J dropped 4 bases, with 11 bases sitting between them. This CDR3 spans 14 amino acids. Germline CDR1 and CDR2: KGHSH and LQKENI. The CDR3 loop reads CASSPFGFLYGYTF. CDR3 DNA sequence: TGTGCCAGCTCACCATTCGGGTTTCTCTATGGCTACACCTTC.

This clone was picked up one time. The genes are TRBV30 and TRBJ2-5; D unclear. V gave up 2 bases and J gave up 7 bases, with 11 bases separating them. The CDR3 has 12 residues. Germline V CDR1 and CDR2: GTSNPN, SVGIG (reference sequence). In DNA, the CDR3 is TGTGCCTGGAGTAAGATGCGTGGGACCCAGTACTTC. Its translation: CAWSKMRGTQYF.

V is TRBV5-1 and J is TRBJ2-1, with 8 bases that match TRBD2. The ends lost 2 bases at V and 5 bases at J; junction bases unmatched: 6. The CDR3 has 15 amino acids. Germline CDR1 is SGHRS and CDR2 is YFSETQ. CDR3 loop: CASSFAGGFHNEQFF. CDR3 DNA: TGCGCCAGCAGCTTCGCGGGGGGCTTCCACAATGAGCAGTTCTTC.

The gene calls are TRBV6-1 and TRBJ1-2; D is unresolved. The V and J ends lost 6 bases and 0 bases respectively, with 11 bases between them. Per the germline V gene, CDR1 is MNHNS and CDR2 is SASEGT. CDR3 length: 14 amino acids. The CDR3 region has the DNA TGTGCCAGCAGAGTAGGCCTCACTAACTATGGCTACACCTTC. It encodes CASRVGLTNYGYTF.